These T cell receptor beta chains were read from a single sample in a study of human T cells and chemical hapten exposure. TCRdb reprocessed the RACE reads with MiXCR, giving one entry per CDR3 protein. The sample shows 80,000 to 95,000 distinct CDR3 sequences, 9.5% to 12% of them seen only once. This specimen was whole blood, taken in connection with sensitization to the hapten diphenylcyclopropenone (DPC). All receptors come from a man aged 35 to 55 with alopecia areata. Some clones in this sample may be carry-over from other donors' samples. Both conserved end residues are part of each CDR3. A D gene is named only where the DNA matches it firmly. The size of a clone is reported for some rows only, either as once, few or many, or as a class for expanded clones.

J gene,D gene,V gene,clone size,CDR3 protein,CDR3 DNA
TRBJ2-2,-,TRBV6-5,-,CASSGLVSNTGELFF,TGTGCCAGCAGCGGCCTGGTCTCGAACACCGGGGAGCTGTTTTTT
TRBJ1-1,-,TRBV30,few,CAWSSGLIAEAFF,TGTGCCTGGAGCTCTGGACTAATCGCTGAAGCTTTCTTT
TRBJ1-3,-,TRBV7-8,few,CASSLVDRSHTIYF,TGTGCCAGCAGCTTAGTAGACAGGTCGCACACCATATATTTT
TRBJ2-2,-,TRBV5-1,-,CASSSQGNTGELFF,TGCGCCAGCAGCTCACAGGGGAACACCGGGGAGCTGTTTTTT
TRBJ2-3,-,TRBV6-2/TRBV6-3,few,CASSSHPDTQYF,TGTGCCAGCAGTTCGCACCCAGATACGCAGTATTTT
TRBJ1-1,TRBD1,TRBV7-2,few,CASSKNAGTGVQNTEAFF,TGTGCCAGCAGTAAAAATGCGGGGACAGGGGTCCAGAACACTGAAGCTTTCTTT
TRBJ2-3,TRBD2,TRBV2,many,CASSWGLVGDGITDTQYF,TGTGCCAGCAGTTGGGGACTAGTGGGCGATGGGATAACAGATACGCAGTATTTT
TRBJ2-3,TRBD2,TRBV7-8,few,CASSTFGGAGVRTDTQYF,TGTGCCAGCAGCACGTTTGGTGGAGCGGGAGTGCGCACAGATACGCAGTATTTT
TRBJ1-4,TRBD1,TRBV2,-,CASRTWDSTNEKLFF,TGTGCCAGCAGGACCTGGGACAGCACTAATGAAAAACTGTTTTTT
TRBJ2-7,TRBD2,TRBV6-5,few,CASSYSSLRSGSAEQYF,TGTGCCAGCAGTTACTCTAGCCTGAGGAGCGGGAGCGCCGAGCAGTACTTC
TRBJ2-3,-,TRBV9,-,CASSVDLDTQYF,TGTGCCAGCAGCGTAGATCTCGATACGCAGTATTTT
TRBJ2-5,TRBD1,TRBV5-1,few,CASSLNRGTQYF,TGCGCCAGCAGCTTAAACAGGGGGACCCAGTACTTC
TRBJ1-2,TRBD1,TRBV5-1,-,CASSLAPGQGSYGYTF,TGCGCCAGCAGCTTGGCGCCGGGACAGGGGTCCTATGGCTACACCTTC
TRBJ2-1,TRBD2,TRBV11-3,-,CASSLEAGGPNEQFF,TGTGCCAGCAGCTTAGAAGCGGGAGGGCCGAATGAGCAGTTCTTC
TRBJ2-1,TRBD2,TRBV29-1,-,CSVESVGVGRAFHFNEQFF,TGCAGCGTTGAATCTGTCGGTGTCGGGAGGGCCTTCCATTTCAATGAGCAGTTCTTC
TRBJ1-1,TRBD1,TRBV29-1,few,CSVGPDRGGAFF,TGCAGCGTGGGTCCGGACAGGGGGGGAGCTTTCTTT
TRBJ2-2,-,TRBV7-8,-,CASPPGDLVVGTGELFF,TGTGCCAGCCCCCCCGGGGACCTAGTAGTTGGCACCGGGGAGCTGTTTTTT
TRBJ2-2,-,TRBV7-2,-,CASSLRSRATGELFF,TGTGCCAGCAGCTTAAGGTCCCGAGCCACCGGGGAGCTGTTTTTT
TRBJ2-1,TRBD2,TRBV27,once,CASSLGLVLYNEQFF,TGTGCCAGCAGTTTGGGACTAGTGCTTTACAATGAGCAGTTCTTC
TRBJ1-1,-,TRBV6-5,many,CASSGVTGWTEAFF,TGTGCCAGCAGCGGTGTAACAGGGTGGACTGAAGCTTTCTTT
TRBJ2-1,TRBD2,TRBV19,-,CASSIPPSWAGGSSYNEQFF,TGTGCCAGTAGTATACCCCCGAGCTGGGCGGGAGGGAGCTCCTACAATGAGCAGTTCTTC
TRBJ1-6,TRBD1,TRBV9,few,CASSESGTGGSPLHF,TGTGCCAGCAGCGAATCCGGGACAGGGGGTTCGCCCCTCCACTTT
TRBJ1-1,-,TRBV5-1,-,CASSLEVQGEAFF,TGCGCCAGCAGCTTGGAGGTTCAGGGTGAAGCTTTCTTT
TRBJ2-3,-,TRBV7-2,-,CASSKIQGFTDTQYF,TGTGCCAGCAGTAAAATCCAAGGGTTCACAGATACGCAGTATTTT
TRBJ2-3,TRBD1,TRBV12-3/TRBV12-4,few,CASSFEGANTDTQYF,TGTGCCAGCAGTTTCGAGGGGGCTAACACAGATACGCAGTATTTT
TRBJ1-2,TRBD1,TRBV7-2,-,CASNPSSRTGGGYTF,TGTGCCAGCAACCCTTCTTCGAGGACAGGGGGTGGCTACACCTTC
TRBJ1-1,TRBD1,TRBV5-4,few,CASSFPGQGRAAFF,TGTGCCAGCAGCTTTCCGGGACAGGGCCGGGCGGCTTTCTTT
TRBJ2-1,TRBD1,TRBV19,-,CASLQSPGGTGSYNEQFF,TGTGCCAGCTTACAAAGCCCCGGCGGGACAGGGTCCTACAATGAGCAGTTCTTC